Below, 9 T cell receptor beta chains from the same sample are listed, as sequenced in a study of monozygotic twins with inflammatory bowel disease. TCRdb reprocessed the 5' RACE reads, with one entry per CDR3 protein and no DNA. Seen in this sample are some 400,000 distinct CDR3 sequences; the ten most common clones hold 2% to 3%. Sequenced input: blood. Receptors originate from a human donor with ulcerative colitis or Crohn's disease, or a healthy co-twin of an affected twin (not recorded which).

This chain uses TRBV7-9 with TRBJ2-1. This CDR3 region has 16 residues. CDR1 and CDR2 from the germline V gene are SEHNR and FQNEAQ (reference sequence). CDR3 protein: CASSLIGHPSYNEQFF. Filled out from reference TRBV7-9 and TRBJ2-1, the complete variable domain reads DTGVSQNPRHKITKRGQNVTFRCDPISEHNRLYWYRQTLGQGPEFLTYFQNEAQLEKSRLLSDRFSAERPKGSFSTLEIQRTEQGDSAMYLCASSLIGHPSYNEQFFGPGTRLTVL.

The V and J genes are TRBV7-2 and TRBJ2-7; TCRdb lists TRBD2, though no DNA is available to test this call. This CDR3 is 13 amino acids long. Germline assignment: CDR1 SGHTA and CDR2 FQGNSA. CDR3 amino acids: CASSPKLEYEQYF.

The rearrangement links TRBV20-1 to TRBJ2-2; TCRdb outputs TRBD2, but without DNA this stays unchecked. Germline V CDR1 and CDR2: DFQATT, SNEGSKA (reference sequence). The CDR3 consists of 16 residues. CDR3 amino acids: CSARENRRALTGELFF.

This chain connects TRBV30 to TRBJ1-1. The CDR3 totals 14 residues. The germline V gene encodes CDR1 GTSNPN and CDR2 SVGIG (reference sequence). This CDR3 reads CAWSHPSRARVAFF. The whole variable domain, remainder taken from reference TRBV30 and TRBJ1-1, is SQTIHQWPATLVQPVGSPLSLECTVEGTSNPNLYWYRQAAGRGLQLLFYSVGIGQISSEVPQNLSASRPQDRQFILSSKKLLLSDSGFYLCAWSHPSRARVAFFGQGTRLTVV.

The chain combines TRBV11-3 with TRBJ2-1. The CDR3 length is 12 residues. CDR1 SGHNT and CDR2 YENEEA come from the germline V gene. CDR3 in amino acids: CASSSRGTEQFF. The full variable domain, rest sourced from reference TRBV11-3 and TRBJ2-1, is EAGVVQSPRYKIIEKKQPVAFWCNPISGHNTLYWYLQNLGQGPELLIRYENEEAVDDSQLPKDRFSAERLKGVDSTLKIQPAELGDSAVYLCASSSRGTEQFFGPGTRLTVL.

This chain uses TRBV19 with TRBJ2-1; lacking DNA, the TRBD2 call made by TCRdb goes unchecked. Germline loops: CDR1 LNHDA, CDR2 SQIVND (reference sequence). This CDR3 spans 20 amino acids. CDR3: CASSITGRGRGTSAYNEQFF.

The chain employs TRBV10-3 and TRBJ2-1; with no DNA, the TCRdb D assignment of TRBD2 cannot be verified. Per germline, CDR1 ENHRY and CDR2 SYGVKD. There are 16 residues in the CDR3. CDR3 residues: CAINAVGTSGNNEQFF.

The chain recombines TRBV21-1 with TRBJ2-6; the TRBD1 assignment by TCRdb is unverifiable without DNA. TRBV21-1 has pseudogene status. The CDR3 consists of 19 residues. CDR3 sequence: CASSKAARDASSGANVLTF.

The V and J genes are TRBV11-2 and TRBJ2-5. CDR3 length: 16 residues. CDR1 is SGHAT and CDR2 is FQNNGV in the germline V gene. The CDR3: CASSLRRDGNLETQYF.